Listed below are T cell receptor beta chains from one sample, sequenced in a study of beta chain features in type 1 diabetes. Clones were sequenced by immunoSEQ multiplex PCR, and TCRdb holds only the in-frame ones, with some missing. The repertoire holds under 950,000 clones, with roughly a sixth as singletons. The sample comprised naive CD4+ T cells from blood. The receptors originated from a woman between 18 and 29 years old in good health. Each CDR3 is given with its conserved first and last residue. Each record gives: V gene, J gene, CDR3 protein.

>TRBV6-5|TRBJ2-5
CASTPTSGSGETQYF
>TRBV27|TRBJ2-1
CASSNPRVNEQFF
>TRBV7-9|TRBJ2-7
CASSFRDYEQYF
>TRBV19|TRBJ2-5
CASSLVGNRGRQETQYF
>TRBV10-3|TRBJ1-5
CASTDPGAYQPQHF
>TRBV2|TRBJ2-1
CASKYSNEQFF
>TRBV19|TRBJ2-1
CASSSLAGAGSYNEQFF
>TRBV4-1|TRBJ2-3
CASSQDRNSGITDTQYF
>TRBV18|TRBJ2-7
CASSPGQTPREQYF
>TRBV7-2|TRBJ2-1
CASSHSESSYNEQFF
>TRBV6-5|TRBJ2-5
CASSYSFTGETQYF
>TRBV13|TRBJ2-7
CASSFKQGTLTYEQYF
>TRBV28|TRBJ2-2
CASGLLNTGELFF
>TRBV6-1|TRBJ1-1
CASTREGLGAFF
>TRBV28|TRBJ1-5
CASLLGFDQPQHF
>TRBV2|TRBJ2-6
CASIYHSGNVLTF
>TRBV20-1|TRBJ2-1
CIPGSEQFF
>TRBV28|TRBJ2-2
CAITAAGGQNTGELFF
>TRBV9|TRBJ2-7
CASSVAQGTSGTFYEQYF
>TRBV28|TRBJ2-2
CASSSRGAGELFF
>TRBV6-4|TRBJ2-7
CASSSVGEQYF
>TRBV28|TRBJ2-1
CASSSPGQRLLRDEQFF
>TRBV5-1|TRBJ2-5
CASSGGTSGNAVQETQYF
>TRBV19|TRBJ2-3
CASSLSGRGPSTDTQYF
>TRBV7-9|TRBJ2-1
CASSTGTSGSNYNEQFF
>TRBV19|TRBJ2-3
CASRTGGADTQYF
>TRBV2|TRBJ1-2
CASRGTPKNYGYTF
>TRBV5-1|TRBJ2-7
CASSFGTGYEQYF
>TRBV27|TRBJ2-2
CASRSLRLAGRTGELFF
>TRBV18|TRBJ2-1
CASSPGPTGINEQFF
>TRBV6-6|TRBJ2-5
CASSYIGNQETQYF
>TRBV27|TRBJ2-7
CASRRTSGAYEQYF
>TRBV6-5|TRBJ2-7
CASSYSGTYEQYF
>TRBV7-9|TRBJ2-1
CASSLHPAVEFF
>TRBV9|TRBJ1-3
CASSVLGSGNTIYF
>TRBV29-1|TRBJ1-2
CSVGTGLIPLYGYTF
>TRBV28|TRBJ2-7
CASRAAGTSHPLREYF
>TRBV18|TRBJ1-2
CASSQDRVGGYTF
>TRBV6-5|TRBJ2-1
CASSYSGGTYNEQFF
>TRBV7-3|TRBJ2-1
CASSLPGLARPNEQFF
>TRBV6-5|TRBJ2-1
CASSYSAALADNEQFF
>TRBV7-2|TRBJ1-3
CASSLTASGNTIYF
>TRBV11-2|TRBJ2-1
CASSLGNTRLSWWKNEQFF
>TRBV25-1|TRBJ1-1
CASSTSGVAEAFF
>TRBV19|TRBJ1-2
CASGLIGQGLYGYTF
>TRBV28|TRBJ1-5
CASSLGTVQPQHF
>TRBV7-2|TRBJ2-5
CASSLFGQQETQYF